This T cell receptor (beta chain) was documented in a study of cytomegalovirus exposure and HLA in healthy donors. Study-level results: CMV antigen specificity of three CMV-associated chains was confirmed in vitro.

This clone was seen a single time. Its cognate antigen is unknown. The study ran its PCR with 60 Vbeta and 13 Jbeta primers. The protocol was immunoSEQ multiplex PCR, while the TCRdb copy is restricted to in-frame clones and leaves out a portion. Of 200,000 to 250,000 clones listed, roughly 68% were seen once; the top ten hold about 3%. The germline CDR1 and CDR2 sequences are WSHSY and SAAADI. V trimming: 6 bases; J trimming: 4 bases; junction bases outside the gene matches: 2. The CDR3 totals 13 residues. The sample comprised PBMCs. The clonotype originates from a man between 40 and 49 years old in good health and CMV-seropositive. This chain uses TRBV10-2 with TRBJ2-1; TRBD1 matches 8 bases. CDR3 coding DNA: TGCGCCAGCAGAAACAGGGGGTACAATGAGCAGTTCTTC. It specifies CASRNRGYNEQFF.